Detailed here is one TCR beta chain. Its antigen is currently unknown. Unexposed donor CD4+ T cells date from 2011-2018, before the COVID-19 pandemic. CD4+ T cells were isolated from the cells after less than 13 days of culture. The source of the sample is a study of CD4 T cells in relation to SARS-CoV-2 and coronaviruses. The CDR3 totals 15 residues. Trimming took off 0 bases at V and 3 bases at J, with 10 bases between the two ends. CDR1 SGHRS and CDR2 YFSETQ come from the germline V gene. Here immunoSEQ multiplex PCR was the method, and the copy in TCRdb shows in-frame clones only, minus some. The sample holds more than 15,000 clones; roughly 80% are singletons and the top ten take approximately 19%.

The receptor was isolated from a human donor in good health. The chain links TRBV5-1 to TRBJ1-5; no clear D gene. Sequencing was performed on CD4+ T cells from PBMCs, cultured in vitro. CDR3 in amino acids: CASSLGTAVNQPQHF. CDR3 nucleotides: TGCGCCAGCAGCTTGGGGACGGCCGTCAATCAGCCCCAGCATTTT.